What follows describes a single T cell receptor (beta chain). The antigen remains undetermined. The CDR3 consists of 15 residues. V gave up 5 bases and J gave up 3 bases, with 14 bases separating them. Germline V gene data show CDR1 as SGHTA and CDR2 as FQGNSA. The sample originates from a study of cytomegalovirus exposure and HLA in healthy donors. PCR amplification relied on 60 Vbeta primers (plus 13 Jbeta primers). Sequenced by immunoSEQ multiplex PCR; TCRdb stores in-frame clones only, minus some. The sample shows over 120,000 clones, 77% of them seen only once. Study-level findings and limits: Under in vitro conditions, three CMV-associated chains were confirmed as specific for CMV antigens. From TCR beta sequences, most subjects' HLA-A and HLA-B alleles were reportedly predicted accurately.

Nominally healthy donors were sampled, though unrecorded immune exposures were likely. This receptor was obtained from a male donor in good health and CMV-seronegative. Input material: PBMCs. The chain employs TRBV7-2 and TRBJ2-4, with D perhaps TRBD2 (5 bases). CDR3: CASSPRREGKNIQYF. The CDR3 nucleotides read TGTGCCAGCAGCCCGAGGCGCGAGGGCAAAAACATTCAGTACTTC.